This TCR beta chain comes out of a study of sequential checkpoint blockade in melanoma. The data were produced by immunoSEQ multiplex PCR, yet TCRdb's version contains in-frame clones alone and is incomplete. The sample shows roughly 9,800 clones, about 75% of them seen only once. Treatment given: randomized to nivolumab then ipilimumab (arm A) or the reverse (arm B). No patient had prior DNA-damaging chemotherapy. This CDR3 spans 13 amino acids. V gave up 5 bases and J gave up 7 bases, with 13 bases separating them. Germline loops: CDR1 SEHNR, CDR2 FQNEAQ (reference sequence). V and J are TRBV7-9 and TRBJ2-3, with D possibly matching TRBD1 (6 bases). This specimen consisted of CD8+ T cells sorted from blood (inferred from file names), obtained from a patient given nivolumab and ipilimumab in sequence. The TCR sequence derives from a human donor with melanoma. The CDR3 sequence: CASSPKQGYTQYF. As DNA, the CDR3 is TGTGCCAGCAGCCCAAAACAGGGATATACGCAGTATTTT.